The clone carrying this TCR beta chain came up many times. Antigen: not known. The data stem from a study of T cells after yellow fever vaccination. MiXCR was run by TCRdb on the 5' RACE reads, yielding one entry per CDR3 protein. The sample comprises roughly 500,000 distinct CDR3 sequences, about a fifth of which are singletons, and 14% rests with the top ten. Between the trimmed V and J ends, which lost 0 bases and 3 bases, there was a span of 11 bases. The V gene's germline CDR1 is MNHEY and CDR2 SVGAGI. The CDR3 totals 15 residues. Study-wide results and caveats: Weaker in magnitude, the secondary response showed a faster peak on day 5 versus 15. Clones that expanded after primary vaccination mostly reappeared after the booster (96% CD4, 80% to 90% CD8).

The sequencing used PBMCs, collected 15 days after the yellow fever booster vaccination. V and J are TRBV6-5 and TRBJ2-5, with D possibly matching TRBD2 (5 bases). The TCR comes from a man in his thirties or forties who received the YFV17D yellow fever vaccine. CDR3 protein: CASSYSTGWEETQYF. The CDR3, as DNA: TGTGCCAGCAGTTACTCGACGGGGTGGGAAGAGACCCAGTACTTC.